The 2 T cell receptor beta chains in this list originate from one sample, sequenced in a study of T cells after yellow fever vaccination (dated by TCRdb to between 2018 and 2021). Library preparation used 5' RACE. TCRdb records Illumina HiSeq 2500 as the sequencer. TCRdb trimmed public reads at Q25 via fastp, called clones via MiXCR and kept in-frame beta chains. When rows share a CDR3 protein, they turn into one entry using the most common DNA and genes. The sample table shows roughly 150,000 distinct CDR3 sequences, and 7.7% are seen once. The ten largest clones add up to less than 0.85% of the sample. The sample's treatment or condition, from its label and the paper: live attenuated yellow fever vaccine strain. The input for sequencing was CD4+ T cells sorted from PBMCs, taken 5 days after the yellow fever booster vaccination. These receptors were taken from a man between 25 and 39 years old who received the YFV17D yellow fever vaccine.

This clonotype was found many times. The chain employs TRBV5-1 and TRBJ2-2, with D tentatively TRBD2 (7 bases). This CDR3 comprises 14 residues. Germline V gives CDR1 SGHRS, CDR2 YFSETQ. Trimming took 4 bases from V and 4 from J, leaving 11 bases between them. The CDR3 spells CASSVGGGTGELFF. The CDR3 nucleotides are TGCGCCAGCAGCGTGGGAGGGGGCACCGGGGAGCTGTTTTTT.

This clonotype was seen repeatedly, ten times or more. The chain recombines TRBV6-6 with TRBJ2-7; 8 bases map to TRBD1. The CDR3 loop spans 12 amino acids. Germline values: CDR1 MNHNY, CDR2 SVGAGI (reference sequence). The V and J ends lost 6 bases and 2 bases, in that order; junction bases with no gene match: 0. The CDR3 spells CASRQGAYEQYF. CDR3 nucleotides: TGTGCCAGCAGACAGGGGGCCTACGAGCAGTACTTC.